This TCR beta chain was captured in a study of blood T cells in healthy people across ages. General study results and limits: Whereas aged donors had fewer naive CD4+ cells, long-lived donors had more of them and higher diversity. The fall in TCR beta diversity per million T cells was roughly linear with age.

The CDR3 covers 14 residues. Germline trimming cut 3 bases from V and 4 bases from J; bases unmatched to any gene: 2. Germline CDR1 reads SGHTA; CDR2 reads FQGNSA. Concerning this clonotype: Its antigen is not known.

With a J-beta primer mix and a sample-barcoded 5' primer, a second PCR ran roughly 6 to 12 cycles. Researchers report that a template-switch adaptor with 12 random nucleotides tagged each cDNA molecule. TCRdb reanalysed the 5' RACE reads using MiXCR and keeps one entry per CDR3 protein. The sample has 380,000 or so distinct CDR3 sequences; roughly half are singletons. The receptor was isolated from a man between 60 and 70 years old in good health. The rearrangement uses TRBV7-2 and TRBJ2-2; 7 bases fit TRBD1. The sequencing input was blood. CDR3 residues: CASSFNRGTGELFF. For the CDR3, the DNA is TGTGCCAGCAGCTTTAACAGGGGCACCGGGGAGCTGTTTTTT. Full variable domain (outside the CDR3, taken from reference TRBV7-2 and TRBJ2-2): GAGVSQSPSNKVTEKGKDVELRCDPISGHTALYWYRQSLGQGLEFLIYFQGNSAPDKSGLPSDRFSAERTGGSVSTLTIQRTQQEDSAVYLCASSFNRGTGELFFGEGSRLTVL.